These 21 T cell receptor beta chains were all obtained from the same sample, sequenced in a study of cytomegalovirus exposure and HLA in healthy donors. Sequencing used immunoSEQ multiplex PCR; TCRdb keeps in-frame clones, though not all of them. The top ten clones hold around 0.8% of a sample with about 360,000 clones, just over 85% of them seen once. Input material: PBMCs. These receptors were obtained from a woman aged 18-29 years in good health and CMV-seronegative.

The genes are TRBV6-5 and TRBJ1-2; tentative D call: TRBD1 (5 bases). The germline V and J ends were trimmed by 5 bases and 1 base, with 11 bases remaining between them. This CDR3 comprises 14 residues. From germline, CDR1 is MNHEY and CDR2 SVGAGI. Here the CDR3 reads CASSLRQSNYGYTF. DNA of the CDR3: TGTGCCAGCAGTCTTAGACAGAGTAACTATGGCTACACCTTC.

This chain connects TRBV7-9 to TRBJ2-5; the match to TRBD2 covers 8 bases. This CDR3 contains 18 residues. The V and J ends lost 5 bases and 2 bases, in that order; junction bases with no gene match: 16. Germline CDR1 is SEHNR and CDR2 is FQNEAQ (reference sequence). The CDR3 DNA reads TGTGCCAGCAGCCCCCTTTGGACTAGCCTAAACCTACAAGAGACCCAGTACTTC. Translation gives CASSPLWTSLNLQETQYF.

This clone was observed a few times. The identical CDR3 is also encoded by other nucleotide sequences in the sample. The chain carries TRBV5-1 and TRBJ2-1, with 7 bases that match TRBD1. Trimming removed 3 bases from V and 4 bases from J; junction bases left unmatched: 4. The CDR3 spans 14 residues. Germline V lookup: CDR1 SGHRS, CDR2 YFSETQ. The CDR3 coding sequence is TGCGCCAGCAGCTCAGGGGACAGTTACAATGAGCAGTTCTTC. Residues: CASSSGDSYNEQFF.

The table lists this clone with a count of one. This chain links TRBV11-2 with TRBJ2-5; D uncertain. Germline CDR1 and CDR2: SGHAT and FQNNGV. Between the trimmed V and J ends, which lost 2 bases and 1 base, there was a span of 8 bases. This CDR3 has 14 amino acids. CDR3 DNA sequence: TGTGCCAGCAGCTTACAGTACAGCCAAGAGACCCAGTACTTC. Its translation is CASSLQYSQETQYF.

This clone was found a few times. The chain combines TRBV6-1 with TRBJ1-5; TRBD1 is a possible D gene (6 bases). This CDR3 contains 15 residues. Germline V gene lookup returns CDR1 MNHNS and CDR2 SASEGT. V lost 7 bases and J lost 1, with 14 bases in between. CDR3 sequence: CASTWGGGSNQPQHF. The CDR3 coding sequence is TGTGCCAGCACTTGGGGAGGGGGGAGCAATCAGCCCCAGCATTTT.

DNA for the CDR3: TGTGCCAGCAGTTCAGGCGGGTCCTCTTATACGCAGTATTTT. As protein: CASSSGGSSYTQYF. V gene TRBV28 combines with J gene TRBJ2-3, with D perhaps TRBD2 (5 bases). Germline V gene sequence: CDR1 MDHEN, CDR2 SYDVKM. The V end lost 4 bases, the J end lost 7 bases, and 15 bases lay between the germline ends. CDR3 size: 14 residues.

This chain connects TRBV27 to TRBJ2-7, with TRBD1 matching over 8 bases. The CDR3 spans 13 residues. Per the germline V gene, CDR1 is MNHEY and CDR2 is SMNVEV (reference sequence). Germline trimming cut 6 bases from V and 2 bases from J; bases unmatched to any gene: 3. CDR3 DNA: TGTGCCAGCAGCGACAGGGGTGCCTACGAGCAGTACTTC. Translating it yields CASSDRGAYEQYF.

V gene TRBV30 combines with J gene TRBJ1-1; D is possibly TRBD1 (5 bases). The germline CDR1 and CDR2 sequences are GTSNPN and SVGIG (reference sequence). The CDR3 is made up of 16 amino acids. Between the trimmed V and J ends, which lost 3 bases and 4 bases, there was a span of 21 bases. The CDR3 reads CAWSGPTDRGGTEAFF. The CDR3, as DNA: TGTGCCTGGAGCGGCCCCACCGATAGGGGAGGCACTGAAGCTTTCTTT.

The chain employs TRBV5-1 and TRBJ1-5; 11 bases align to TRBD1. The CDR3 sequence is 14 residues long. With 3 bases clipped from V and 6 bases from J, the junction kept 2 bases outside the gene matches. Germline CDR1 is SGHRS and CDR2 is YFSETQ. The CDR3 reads CASSSGTGGQPQHF. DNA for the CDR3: TGCGCCAGCAGCTCCGGGACAGGGGGTCAGCCCCAGCATTTT.

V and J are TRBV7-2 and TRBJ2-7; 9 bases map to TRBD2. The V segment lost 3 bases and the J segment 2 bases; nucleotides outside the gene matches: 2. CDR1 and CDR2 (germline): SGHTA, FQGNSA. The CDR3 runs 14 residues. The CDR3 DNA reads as TGTGCCAGCAGCTTCGCGGGAGGGCCCTACGAGCAGTACTTC. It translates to CASSFAGGPYEQYF.

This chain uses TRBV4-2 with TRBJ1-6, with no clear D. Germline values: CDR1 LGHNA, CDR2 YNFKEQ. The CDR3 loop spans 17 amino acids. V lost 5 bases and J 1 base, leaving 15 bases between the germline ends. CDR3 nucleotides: TGTGCCAGCAGCTCTCAAGTAGCGGGTTCCTATAATTCACCCCTCCACTTT. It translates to CASSSQVAGSYNSPLHF.

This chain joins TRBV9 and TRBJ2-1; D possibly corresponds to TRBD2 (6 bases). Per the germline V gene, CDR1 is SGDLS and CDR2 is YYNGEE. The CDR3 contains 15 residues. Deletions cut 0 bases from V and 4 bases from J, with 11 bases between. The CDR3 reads CASSVGRELYNEQFF. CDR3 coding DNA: TGTGCCAGCAGCGTAGGTCGGGAGTTGTACAATGAGCAGTTCTTC.

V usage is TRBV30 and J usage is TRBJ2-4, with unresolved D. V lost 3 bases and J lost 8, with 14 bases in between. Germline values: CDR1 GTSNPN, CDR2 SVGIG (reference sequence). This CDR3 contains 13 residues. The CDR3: CAWRVDPEDIQYF. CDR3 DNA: TGTGCCTGGAGAGTCGATCCCGAGGACATTCAGTACTTC.

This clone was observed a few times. The CDR3 nucleotides are TGTGCCAGCAGGGCTGACAGCAGCTATGGCTACACCTTC. Encoded protein: CASRADSSYGYTF. This chain joins TRBV2 and TRBJ1-2; D might be TRBD1 (5 bases). Per germline, CDR1 SNHLY and CDR2 FYNNEI. The CDR3 is made up of 13 amino acids. With 6 bases removed from V and 4 bases from J, the gap between germline ends came to 12 bases.

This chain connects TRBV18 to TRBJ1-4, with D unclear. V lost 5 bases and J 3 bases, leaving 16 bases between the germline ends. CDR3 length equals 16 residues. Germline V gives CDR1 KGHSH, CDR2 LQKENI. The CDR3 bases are TGTGCCAGCTCATCCCCCCGGAGGGAGGCTAATGAAAAACTGTTTTTT. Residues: CASSSPRREANEKLFF.

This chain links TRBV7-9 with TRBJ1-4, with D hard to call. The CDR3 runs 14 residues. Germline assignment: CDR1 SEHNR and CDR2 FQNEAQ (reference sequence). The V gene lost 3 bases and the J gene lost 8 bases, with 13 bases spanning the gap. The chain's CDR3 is CASSFRPAAEKLFF. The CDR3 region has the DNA TGTGCCAGCAGCTTTAGGCCGGCGGCCGAAAAACTGTTTTTT.

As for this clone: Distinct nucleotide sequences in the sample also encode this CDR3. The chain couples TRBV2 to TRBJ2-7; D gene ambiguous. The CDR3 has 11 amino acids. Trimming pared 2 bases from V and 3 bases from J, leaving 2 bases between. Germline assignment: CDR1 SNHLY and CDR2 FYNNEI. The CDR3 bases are TGTGCCAGCAGTGAACGCTACGAGCAGTACTTC. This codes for CASSERYEQYF.

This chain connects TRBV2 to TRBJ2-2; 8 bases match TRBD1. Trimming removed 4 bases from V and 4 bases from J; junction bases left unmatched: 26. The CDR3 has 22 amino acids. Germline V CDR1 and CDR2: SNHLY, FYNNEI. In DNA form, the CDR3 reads TGTGCCAGCAGTGTACTCCGCTCGGGCCGACAGGGGCATTCGAGAAGCACCGGGGAGCTGTTTTTT. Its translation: CASSVLRSGRQGHSRSTGELFF.

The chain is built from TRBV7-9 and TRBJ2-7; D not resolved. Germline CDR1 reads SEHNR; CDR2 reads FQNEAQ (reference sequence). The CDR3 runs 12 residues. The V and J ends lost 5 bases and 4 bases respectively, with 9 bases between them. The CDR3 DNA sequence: TGTGCCAGCAGCCCCCTAACTTACGAGCAGTACTTC. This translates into CASSPLTYEQYF.

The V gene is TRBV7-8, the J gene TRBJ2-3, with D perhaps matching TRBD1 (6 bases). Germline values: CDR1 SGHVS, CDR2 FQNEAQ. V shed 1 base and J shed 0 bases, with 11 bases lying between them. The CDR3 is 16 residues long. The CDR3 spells CASSLVAGQSTDTQYF. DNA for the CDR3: TGTGCCAGCAGCTTAGTAGCAGGACAGAGCACAGATACGCAGTATTTT.

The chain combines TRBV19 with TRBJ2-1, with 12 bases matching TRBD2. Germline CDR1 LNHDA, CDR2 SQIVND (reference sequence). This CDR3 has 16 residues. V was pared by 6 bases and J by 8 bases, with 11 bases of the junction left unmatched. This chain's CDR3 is CASRGGLAGQGDEQFF. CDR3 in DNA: TGTGCCAGTAGGGGAGGACTAGCGGGGCAGGGGGATGAGCAGTTCTTC.